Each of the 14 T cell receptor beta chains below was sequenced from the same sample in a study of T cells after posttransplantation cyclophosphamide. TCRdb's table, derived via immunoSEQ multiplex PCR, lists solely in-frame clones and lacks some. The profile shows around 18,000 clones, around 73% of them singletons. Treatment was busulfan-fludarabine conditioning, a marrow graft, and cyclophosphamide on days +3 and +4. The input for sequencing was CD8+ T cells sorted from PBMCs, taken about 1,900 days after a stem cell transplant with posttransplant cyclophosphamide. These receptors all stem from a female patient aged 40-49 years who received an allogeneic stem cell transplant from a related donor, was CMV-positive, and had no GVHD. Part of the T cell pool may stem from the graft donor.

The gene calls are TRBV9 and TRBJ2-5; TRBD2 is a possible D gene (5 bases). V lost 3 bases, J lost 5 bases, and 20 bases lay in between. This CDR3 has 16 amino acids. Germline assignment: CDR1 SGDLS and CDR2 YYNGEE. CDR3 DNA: TGTGCCAGCAGCGCCCCATCGGAAGGACTTGAGGAGACCCAGTACTTC. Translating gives CASSAPSEGLEETQYF.

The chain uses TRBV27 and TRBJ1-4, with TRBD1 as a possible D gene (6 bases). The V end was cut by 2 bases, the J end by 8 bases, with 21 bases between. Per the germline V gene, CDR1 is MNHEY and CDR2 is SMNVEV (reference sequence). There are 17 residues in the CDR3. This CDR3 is CASSLTGYRDMREKLFF. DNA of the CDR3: TGTGCCAGCAGTTTAACTGGGTACCGGGACATGAGAGAAAAACTGTTTTTT.

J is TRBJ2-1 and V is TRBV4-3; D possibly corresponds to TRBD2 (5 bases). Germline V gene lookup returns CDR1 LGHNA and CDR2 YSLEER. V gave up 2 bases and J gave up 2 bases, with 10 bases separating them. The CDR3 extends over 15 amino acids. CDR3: CASSQFWGAYNEQFF. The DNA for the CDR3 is TGCGCCAGCAGCCAATTCTGGGGAGCCTACAATGAGCAGTTCTTC.

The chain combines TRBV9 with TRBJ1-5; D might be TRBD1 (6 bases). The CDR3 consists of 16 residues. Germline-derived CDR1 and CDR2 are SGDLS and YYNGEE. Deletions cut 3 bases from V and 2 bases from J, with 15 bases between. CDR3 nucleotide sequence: TGTGCCAGCAGCGCCGGGGGGGACACCCGCAATCAGCCCCAGCATTTT. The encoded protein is CASSAGGDTRNQPQHF. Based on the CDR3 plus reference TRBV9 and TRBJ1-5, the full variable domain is DSGVTQTPKHLITATGQRVTLRCSPRSGDLSVYWYQQSLDQGLQFLIQYYNGEERAKGNILERFSAQQFPDLHSELNLSSLELGDSALYFCASSAGGDTRNQPQHFGDGTRLSIL.

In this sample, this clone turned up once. The CDR3 loop reads CASSYAGGEEKLFF. In nucleotides, the CDR3 is TGTGCCAGCAGTTACGCAGGGGGAGAAGAAAAACTGTTTTTT. The chain couples TRBV6-5 to TRBJ1-4, with 7 bases fitting TRBD1. This CDR3 is built from 14 residues. Germline CDR1 MNHEY, CDR2 SVGAGI. V shed 2 bases, J shed 8 bases, and the junction held 5 bases outside the gene matches.

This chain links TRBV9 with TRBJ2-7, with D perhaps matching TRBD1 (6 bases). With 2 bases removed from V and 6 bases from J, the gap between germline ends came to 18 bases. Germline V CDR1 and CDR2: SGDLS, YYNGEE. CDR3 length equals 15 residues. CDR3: CASSVFGQGKVEQYF. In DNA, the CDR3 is TGTGCCAGCAGCGTTTTTGGGCAGGGGAAGGTCGAGCAGTACTTC.

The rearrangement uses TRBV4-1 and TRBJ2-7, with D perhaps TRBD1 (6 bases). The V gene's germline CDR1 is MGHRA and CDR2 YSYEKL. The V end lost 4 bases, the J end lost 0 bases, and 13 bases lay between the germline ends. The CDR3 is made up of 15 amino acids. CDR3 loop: CASSPRDTISYEQYF. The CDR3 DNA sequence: TGCGCCAGCAGCCCCCGGGACACCATCTCCTACGAGCAGTACTTC.

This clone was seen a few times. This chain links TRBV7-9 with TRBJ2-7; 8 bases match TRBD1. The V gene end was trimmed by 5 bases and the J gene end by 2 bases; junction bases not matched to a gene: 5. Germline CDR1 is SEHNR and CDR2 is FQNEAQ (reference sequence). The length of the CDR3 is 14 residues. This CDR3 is CASSPQQGAYEQYF. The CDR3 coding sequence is TGTGCCAGCAGCCCCCAACAGGGGGCCTACGAGCAGTACTTC.

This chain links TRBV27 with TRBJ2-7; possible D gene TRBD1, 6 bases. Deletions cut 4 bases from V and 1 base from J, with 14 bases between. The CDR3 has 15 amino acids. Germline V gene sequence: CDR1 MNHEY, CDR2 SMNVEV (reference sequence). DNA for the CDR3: TGTGCCAGCAGTTCCAGAGGGGGATGGTCCTACGAGCAGTACTTC. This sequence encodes CASSSRGGWSYEQYF.

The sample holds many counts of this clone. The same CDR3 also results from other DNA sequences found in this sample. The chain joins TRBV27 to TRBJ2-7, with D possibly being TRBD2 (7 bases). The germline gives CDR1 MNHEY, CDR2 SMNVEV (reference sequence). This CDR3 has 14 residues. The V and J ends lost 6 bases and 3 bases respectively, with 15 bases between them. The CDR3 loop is CASRGGGGLYEQYF. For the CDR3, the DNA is TGTGCCAGCAGAGGCGGGGGCGGTCTCTACGAGCAGTACTTC.

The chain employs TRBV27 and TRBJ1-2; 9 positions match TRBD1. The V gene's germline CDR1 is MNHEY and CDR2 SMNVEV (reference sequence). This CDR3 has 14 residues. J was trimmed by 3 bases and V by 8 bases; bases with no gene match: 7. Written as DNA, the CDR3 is TGTGCCAGCTCAAACAGGGGGCCAGACTATGGCTACACCTTC. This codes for CASSNRGPDYGYTF.

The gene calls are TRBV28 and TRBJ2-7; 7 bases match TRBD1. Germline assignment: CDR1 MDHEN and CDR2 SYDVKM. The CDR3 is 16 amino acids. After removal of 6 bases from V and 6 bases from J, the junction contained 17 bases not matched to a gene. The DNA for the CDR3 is TGTGCCAGCAGCCTAACAGGGGTCACTCCTACATCCGAGCAGTACTTC. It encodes CASSLTGVTPTSEQYF.

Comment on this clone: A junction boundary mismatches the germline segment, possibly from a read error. CDR3 in amino acids: CASSAGQVNEQYF. The DNA for the CDR3 is TGTGCTAGCAGCGCGGGACAGGTAAACGAGCAGTACTTC. This chain uses TRBV7-7 with TRBJ2-7; 8 nucleotides line up with TRBD1. This CDR3 contains 13 residues. Germline CDR1 is SSHAT and CDR2 is FNYEAQ (reference sequence).

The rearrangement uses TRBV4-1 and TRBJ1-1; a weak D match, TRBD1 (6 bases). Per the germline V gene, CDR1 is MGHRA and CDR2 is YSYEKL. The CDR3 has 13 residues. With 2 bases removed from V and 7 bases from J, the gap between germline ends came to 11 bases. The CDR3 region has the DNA TGCGCCAGCAGCCAATACGGACAGATTGAAGCTTTCTTT. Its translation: CASSQYGQIEAFF.